These 4 T cell receptor beta chains were all obtained from the same sample, sequenced in a study of T-cell reconstitution after alpha-beta-depleted transplantation in children. Library preparation (for TCRbeta) was performed with unique molecular identifiers. In TCRdb, the PCR reads were re-called with MiXCR into one record per CDR3 protein. Of around 250,000 distinct CDR3 sequences listed, about 26% were seen once; the top ten hold 2% to 3%. This sample comprised PBMCs, obtained before TCRalphabeta/CD19-depleted stem cell transplant. Source of these receptors: a girl aged 2 to 10 with Fanconi anemia, due to receive a stem cell transplant.

This clonotype was counted many times. V gene TRBV29-1 combines with J gene TRBJ2-7, with 8 positions matching TRBD1. The germline V gene encodes CDR1 SQVTM and CDR2 ANQGSEA. The CDR3 runs to 11 residues. Germline trimming cut 5 bases from V and 6 bases from J; bases unmatched to any gene: 3. The CDR3 reads CSVTTGGEQYF. CDR3 nucleotide sequence: TGCAGCGTTACAACAGGGGGCGAGCAGTACTTC.

This chain connects TRBV29-1 to TRBJ2-1; 7 bases map to TRBD1. V lost 3 bases and J lost 4; bases outside the gene matches: 9. The CDR3 totals 15 residues. The germline CDR1 and CDR2 sequences are SQVTM and ANQGSEA. CDR3: CSVDRTGVGYNEQFF. The CDR3 DNA follows: TGCAGCGTTGACAGAACAGGGGTCGGATACAATGAGCAGTTCTTC.

This clonotype was observed many times. The chain carries TRBV29-1 and TRBJ2-7; TRBD1 matches at 8 bases. This CDR3 spans 16 amino acids. Looked up from germline, CDR1 is SQVTM and CDR2 is ANQGSEA. The ends lost 2 bases at V and 1 base at J; junction bases unmatched: 10. CDR3: CSVEYLSTGDSYEQYF. CDR3 DNA: TGCAGCGTTGAATACCTCTCGACAGGGGATTCCTACGAGCAGTACTTC.

The genes are TRBV7-2 and TRBJ2-7, with D perhaps TRBD2 (7 bases). Germline CDR1 is SGHTA and CDR2 is FQGNSA. There are 13 residues in the CDR3. V gave up 6 bases and J gave up 7 bases, with 16 bases separating them. The CDR3 nucleotides read TGTGCCAGCAGTCGGGGGGCGGTCGGGGAGCAGTACTTC. Its protein is CASSRGAVGEQYF. Looking up the rest from reference TRBV7-2 and TRBJ2-7 gives the full variable domain: GAGVSQSPSNKVTEKGKDVELRCDPISGHTALYWYRQSLGQGLEFLIYFQGNSAPDKSGLPSDRFSAERTGGSVSTLTIQRTQQEDSAVYLCASSRGAVGEQYFGPGTRLTVT.